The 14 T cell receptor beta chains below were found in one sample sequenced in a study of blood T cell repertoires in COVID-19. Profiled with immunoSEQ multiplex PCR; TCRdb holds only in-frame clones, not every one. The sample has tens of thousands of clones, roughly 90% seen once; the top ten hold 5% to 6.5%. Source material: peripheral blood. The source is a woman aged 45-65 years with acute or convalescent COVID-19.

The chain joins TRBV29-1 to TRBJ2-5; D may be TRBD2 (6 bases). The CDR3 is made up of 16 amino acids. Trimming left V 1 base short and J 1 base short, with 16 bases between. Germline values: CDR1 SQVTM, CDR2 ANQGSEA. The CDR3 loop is CSVEGTSGRSQETQYF. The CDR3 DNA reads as TGCAGCGTTGAAGGTACTAGTGGGAGGAGCCAAGAGACCCAGTACTTC.

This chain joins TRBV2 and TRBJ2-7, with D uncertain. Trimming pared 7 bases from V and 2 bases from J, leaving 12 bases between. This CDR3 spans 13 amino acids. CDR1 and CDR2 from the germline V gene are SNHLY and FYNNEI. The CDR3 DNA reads TGTGCCAGCAACCCGCTGGCAGCCTACGAGCAGTACTTC. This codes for CASNPLAAYEQYF.

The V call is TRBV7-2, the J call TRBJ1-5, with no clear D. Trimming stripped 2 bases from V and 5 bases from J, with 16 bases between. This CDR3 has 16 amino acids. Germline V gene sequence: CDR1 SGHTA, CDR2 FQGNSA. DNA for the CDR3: TGTGCCAGCAGCTTATTACACGGGGTAAGGTATCAGCCCCAGCATTTT. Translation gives CASSLLHGVRYQPQHF.

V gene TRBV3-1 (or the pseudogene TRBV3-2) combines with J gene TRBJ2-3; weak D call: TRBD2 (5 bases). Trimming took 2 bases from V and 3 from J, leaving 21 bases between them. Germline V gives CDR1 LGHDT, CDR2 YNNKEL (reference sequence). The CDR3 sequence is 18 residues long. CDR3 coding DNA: TGTGCCAGCAGCCAAATGAAGAGCGTAGTTTGGAGGACAGATACGCAGTATTTT. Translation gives CASSQMKSVVWRTDTQYF.

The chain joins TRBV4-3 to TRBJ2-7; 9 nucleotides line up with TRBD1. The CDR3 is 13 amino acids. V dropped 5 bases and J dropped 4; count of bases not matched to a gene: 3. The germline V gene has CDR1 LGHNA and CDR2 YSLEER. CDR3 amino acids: CASSAGQGYEQYF. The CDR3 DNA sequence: TGCGCCAGCAGCGCGGGACAGGGATACGAGCAGTACTTC.

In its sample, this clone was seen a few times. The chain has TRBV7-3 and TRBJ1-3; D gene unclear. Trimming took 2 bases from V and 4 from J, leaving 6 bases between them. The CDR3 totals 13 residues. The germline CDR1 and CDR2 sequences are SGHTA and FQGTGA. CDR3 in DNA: TGTGCCAGCAGCTTAGACATGGGAAACACCATATATTTT. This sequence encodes CASSLDMGNTIYF.

The CDR3 loop reads CASSPYREAFF. Here the CDR3 DNA reads TGTGCCAGCAGTCCCTACAGGGAGGCTTTCTTT. V gene TRBV28 combines with J gene TRBJ1-1, with D perhaps matching TRBD1 (6 bases). Germline V CDR1 and CDR2: MDHEN, SYDVKM. Trimming stripped 5 bases from V and 11 bases from J, with 12 bases between. The length of the CDR3 is 11 residues. Together with reference TRBV28 and TRBJ1-1, the CDR3 gives the full variable domain: DVKVTQSSRYLVKRTGEKVFLECVQDMDHENMFWYRQDPGLGLRLIYFSYDVKMKEKGDIPEGYSVSREKKERFSLILESASTNQTSMYLCASSPYREAFFGQGTRLTVV.

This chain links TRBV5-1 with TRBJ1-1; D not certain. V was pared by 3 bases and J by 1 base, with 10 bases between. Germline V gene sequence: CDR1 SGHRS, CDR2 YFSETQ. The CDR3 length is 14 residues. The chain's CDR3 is CASSYYGENTEAFF. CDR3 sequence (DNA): TGCGCCAGCAGCTATTACGGGGAGAACACTGAAGCTTTCTTT.

CDR3 protein: CASSIDRLDEKLFF. The CDR3 DNA is TGTGCCAGCAGTATAGACAGGTTAGACGAAAAACTGTTTTTT. The chain uses TRBV2 and TRBJ1-4, with D maybe TRBD1 (6 bases). The V and J ends lost 5 bases and 8 bases respectively, with 15 bases between them. This CDR3 has 14 amino acids. Per germline, CDR1 SNHLY and CDR2 FYNNEI.

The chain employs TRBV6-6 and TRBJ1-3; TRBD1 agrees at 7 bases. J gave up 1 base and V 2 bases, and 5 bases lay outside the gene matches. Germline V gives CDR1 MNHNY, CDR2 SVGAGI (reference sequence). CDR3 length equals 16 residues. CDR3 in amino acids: CASSYGQAISGNTIYF. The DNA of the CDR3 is TGTGCCAGCAGTTACGGACAGGCAATATCTGGAAACACCATATATTTT.

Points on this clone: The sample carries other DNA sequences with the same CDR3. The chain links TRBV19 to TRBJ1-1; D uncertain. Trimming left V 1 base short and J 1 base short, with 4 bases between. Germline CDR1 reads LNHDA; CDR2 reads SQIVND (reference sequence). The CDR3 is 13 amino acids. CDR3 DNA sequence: TGTGCCAGTAGTATAGGACAGAACACTGAAGCTTTCTTT. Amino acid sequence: CASSIGQNTEAFF.

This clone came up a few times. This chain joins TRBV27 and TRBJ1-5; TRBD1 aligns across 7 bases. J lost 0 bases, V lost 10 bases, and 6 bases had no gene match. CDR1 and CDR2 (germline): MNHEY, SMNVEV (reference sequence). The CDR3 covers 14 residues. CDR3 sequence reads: CAITGADSNQPQHF. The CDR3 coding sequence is TGTGCCATCACAGGGGCCGATAGCAATCAGCCCCAGCATTTT.

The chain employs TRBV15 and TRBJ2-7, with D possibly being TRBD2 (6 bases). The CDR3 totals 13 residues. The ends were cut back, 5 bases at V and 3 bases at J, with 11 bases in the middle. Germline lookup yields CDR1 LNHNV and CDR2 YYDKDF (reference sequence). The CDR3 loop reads CATSPTSFYEQYF. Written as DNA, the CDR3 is TGTGCCACCAGCCCCACTAGCTTCTACGAGCAGTACTTC.

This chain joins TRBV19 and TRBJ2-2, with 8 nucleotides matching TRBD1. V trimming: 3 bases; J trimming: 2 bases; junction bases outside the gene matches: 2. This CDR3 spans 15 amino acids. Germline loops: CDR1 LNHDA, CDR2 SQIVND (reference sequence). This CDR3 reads CASSIQGANTGELFF. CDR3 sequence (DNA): TGTGCCAGTAGTATCCAGGGGGCAAACACCGGGGAGCTGTTTTTT.